Each of the 3 T cell receptor beta chains below was sequenced from the same sample in a study of monozygotic twins with inflammatory bowel disease (dated by TCRdb to about 2019). To prepare the library, 5' RACE was applied. Sequencing used an Illumina HiSeq 2500. The reads underwent TCRdb reprocessing, giving one record for each CDR3 protein sequence and no DNA. The sample table gives fewer than 200,000 distinct CDR3 sequences. The top ten hold 2.4% of the sample. The sample taken for sequencing was blood. The receptors shown here come from a human donor with ulcerative colitis or Crohn's disease, or a healthy co-twin of an affected twin (not recorded which).

This sequence joins TRBV5-1 and TRBJ2-1; the TCRdb call, TRBD1, lacks DNA for checking. The CDR3 contains 15 residues. Per the germline V gene, CDR1 is SGHRS and CDR2 is YFSETQ. CDR3 sequence: CASSLPGQNYNEQFF.

The rearrangement joins TRBV5-4 to TRBJ2-7; no DNA is available, so the TRBD1 call from TCRdb remains unchecked. This CDR3 comprises 15 residues. Germline loops: CDR1 SGHNT, CDR2 YYREEE (reference sequence). CDR3: CASSPRTGPSYEQYF. Looking up the rest from reference TRBV5-4 and TRBJ2-7 gives the full variable domain: ETGVTQSPTHLIKTRGQQVTLRCSSQSGHNTVSWYQQALGQGPQFIFQYYREEENGRGNFPPRFSGLQFPNYSSELNVNALELDDSALYLCASSPRTGPSYEQYFGPGTRLTVT.

The rearrangement links TRBV6-5 to TRBJ1-2; absent DNA, TCRdb's TRBD1 call cannot be checked. This CDR3 is built from 14 residues. The germline V gene encodes CDR1 MNHEY and CDR2 SVGAGI. The CDR3 loop is CASSYEWGGNGYTF.